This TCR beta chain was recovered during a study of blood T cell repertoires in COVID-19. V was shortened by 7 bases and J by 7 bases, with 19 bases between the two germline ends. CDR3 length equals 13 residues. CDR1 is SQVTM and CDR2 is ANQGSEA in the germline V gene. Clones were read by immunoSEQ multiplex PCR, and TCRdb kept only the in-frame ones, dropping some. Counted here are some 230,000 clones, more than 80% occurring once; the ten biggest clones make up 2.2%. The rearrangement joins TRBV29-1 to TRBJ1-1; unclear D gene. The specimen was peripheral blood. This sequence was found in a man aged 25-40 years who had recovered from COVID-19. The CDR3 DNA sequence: TGCAGCGCCGTCCACAGTTCCCGGGGTGAAGCTTTCTTT. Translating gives CSAVHSSRGEAFF.